Listed below are T cell receptor beta chains from one sample, sequenced in a study of vaccination and CD4 T cells after COVID-19. No antigen has been assigned to these receptors. TCRdb fed the PCR reads into MiXCR, producing one record per CDR3 protein. The data contain 15,000 or so distinct CDR3 sequences, 50% of them singletons. Specimen: cultured CD4+ T cells from blood, collected after SARS-CoV-2 vaccination. The receptor set was obtained from a human donor with COVID-19. Each CDR3 is given without its conserved first and last residue. Each record gives: CDR3 protein, V gene, CDR3 length, J gene, D gene. D genes are given only for firm matches.

ASSQRSTSTNNPEQY	TRBV4-1	15	TRBJ2-7	NA
ASSGYTEAF	TRBV2	9	TRBJ1-1	NA
ASSYLRGSNQPQH	TRBV6-2/TRBV6-3	13	TRBJ1-5	NA
ASSPLHNSPLH	TRBV5-8	11	TRBJ1-6	NA
ASSLVGNTEAF	TRBV7-6	11	TRBJ1-1	NA
ASRTGTMDSPLH	TRBV6-1	12	TRBJ1-6	NA
AISPGGTDTQY	TRBV10-3	11	TRBJ2-3	NA
SASVQGKNSPLH	TRBV20-1	12	TRBJ1-6	NA
ASSWDGNQPQH	TRBV5-1	11	TRBJ1-5	NA
ASSIQGRRGQETQY	TRBV19	14	TRBJ2-5	NA
ASSPSSSAGVYEQY	TRBV19	14	TRBJ2-7	TRBD2
ASSPGQGKMNTEAF	TRBV12-3/TRBV12-4	14	TRBJ1-1	TRBD1
ASSIGFRQGTF	TRBV19	11	TRBJ1-1	NA
ASSLWVGVSPLH	TRBV7-2	12	TRBJ1-6	NA
ASSAGRPGSYEQY	TRBV9	13	TRBJ2-7	NA
ASSRTGGAARMGTDTQY	TRBV11-3	17	TRBJ2-3	NA
ASSGPGTVSSPLH	TRBV7-9	13	TRBJ1-6	TRBD1
ASKDRGKAQETQY	TRBV27	13	TRBJ2-5	TRBD1